This T cell receptor (beta chain) was identified in a study of shared clonotypes between healthy human individuals. Study in general: Sampling drew on donors who were a couple of women and a few men aged 18 to 49.

The V end lost 3 bases, the J end lost 3 bases, and 15 bases lay between the germline ends. This CDR3 has 16 amino acids. Assay used: immunoSEQ multiplex PCR; TCRdb lists only in-frame clones, some missing. The sample has about 2.4 million clones, 80% to 95% seen once. Memory CD4+ cells were the fraction left after CD45RA+ naive selection. The sample was naive CD4+ T cells from PBMCs. Specified subset: CD45RA+ positively selected. This sequence joins TRBV23-1 and TRBJ2-4; no definite D call. TRBV23-1 is treated as an ORF (open reading frame) with a function not yet certain. This clonotype originated in a man between 18 and 29 years old in good health. Some clones in this sample may be carry-over from other donors' samples. The CDR3 is CASSHEARSGKNIQYF. The CDR3 DNA is TGCGCCAGCAGTCATGAGGCCAGGAGTGGCAAAAACATTCAGTACTTC.